This T cell receptor beta chain came from a study of T cell clonality in common variable immunodeficiency (dated by TCRdb to between 2015 and 2016). CVID samples and control samples contributed equivalent amounts of genomic DNA as sequencing input. For every sample, a 60 bp segment covering the rearranged TCRbeta CDR3 region was amplified and then sequenced. TCRbeta amplification used the immunoSEQ assay, a bias-corrected multiplex PCR with high-throughput sequencing. Per the source publication's procedure: Every unique nucleotide sequence counted as a clone and was annotated with V, D and J genes, copy number and frequency. Sequences were labeled productive if in frame, and non-productive if out of frame or containing stop codons. Clonality was calculated from Shannon's entropy as previously described. Mean CDR3 Kyte-Doolittle hydropathy was derived from the predicted amino acid sequences of productive clones. The R hclust function was used to hierarchically cluster scaled V gene usage with Manhattan distance and complete linkage. To assess clone sharing by CDR3 amino acid sequence, 12 repertoires per group were resampled over 100 rounds. The repertoires were searched for 70 published EBV-specific and some 250 published CMV-specific TCRbeta sequences. A couple of CVID samples that yielded fewer than 10,000 sequences were excluded from the analysis, so approximately 38 CVID repertoires were retained. TCRdb's version of the immuneACCESS table is confined to in-frame rearrangements and falls short of the full clone set. An unresolved V gene accounts for under half of the shortfall where checked; the remainder is of unknown origin. D and trimming were read from the DNA, whereas the V and J calls and clone size are those reported in that table. In this sample, tens of thousands of clones appear, none counted once only. Approximately 1.7% of the sample is in the top ten clones.

A distance of 13 bases separates the germline ends of V and J, which lose 1 base and 7 bases respectively. For CDR1 and CDR2, the germline V gene (reference sequence) lists SEHNR and FQNEAQ. Reading from cysteine to phenylalanine, the CDR3 counts 14 amino acids. Of the CDR3's DNA, 33 bases were read; they are in frame from base 1. Predominantly Caucasian heritage was noted among both the CVID patients and the healthy controls. Heparinized peripheral whole blood samples of about 4.5 to 8 ml were collected from each donor. Genomic DNA from adults with common variable immune deficiency (CVID) and from healthy adult controls was the source for sequencing TCRbeta CDR3 repertoires. There were approximately 22 healthy adult volunteers in the control group (roughly twelve female and 10 male), ranging in age from about 23 to 66 years, with a mean age of 34. Diluted blood was density-centrifuged over Hypaque 1077 or Ficoll-Paque to isolate peripheral blood mononuclear cells. Genomic DNA was obtained from unsorted mononuclear cells through either Qiagen column purification or a centrifugation-based method.

This clone was seen many times. Its specific antigen is unknown. Read coverage stops 3 residues before the CDR3 terminus; the germline J gene supplies the remainder. Broader findings and caveats from the paper: Compared with healthy controls, CVID subjects showed increased TCRbeta clonality (t-test p = 0.018), a feature most characteristic of about a third of subjects. Differences among patients in the CVID cohort limited the correlations between repertoire features and clinical complications. Reportedly, TCRbeta sequences from CVID had fewer deletions and N-nucleotide insertions, and highly modified clones with 13 or more V deletions were absent from CVID. Fewer TCRbeta clones were shared among CVID subjects than among healthy controls (p < 0.0001). Even though DNA input was equal, the average per sample came to about 81,820 unique sequences for controls compared with roughly 30,000 for CVID samples. According to the authors, finding the cause of the higher clonality in CVID would require sequencing the repertoires of T cell subpopulations.

Sequenced sample: peripheral blood mononuclear cells. This sequence uses TRBV7-9 and TRBJ1-1; the D segment could be TRBD1, given 6 matching bases. The TCR sequence derives from a person aged 18-70 years in good health. Here the CDR3 is given as CASSLVVGANEAFF. Incomplete CDR3 DNA: TGTGCCAGCAGCTTAGTCGTGGGGGCCAATGAA. Full variable domain (CDR3 extended with the reference TRBV7-9 and TRBJ1-1 proteins): DTGVSQNPRHKITKRGQNVTFRCDPISEHNRLYWYRQTLGQGPEFLTYFQNEAQLEKSRLLSDRFSAERPKGSFSTLEIQRTEQGDSAMYLCASSLVVGANEAFFGQGTRLTVV.